This T cell receptor beta chain was profiled in a study of T cell responses to AZD1222 COVID-19 vaccine (dated by TCRdb to the early 2020s). Some background on the complete study: TCR sequencing was performed for 230 to 250 trial participants, of whom around 200 were given two doses of AZD1222 and 26 were given two doses of MenACWY control vaccine. Enrollment into the trials was organized by age into subgroups of 18-55, 56-69 and 70-plus years, and those subgroups contained approximately 150, 30 and 60 TCR-sequenced participants, respectively. Results and caveats for the whole study, not just this receptor: Spike-specific TCR breadth and depth rose significantly after two AZD1222 doses compared with day 0 and with MenACWY recipients. The whole spike protein was spanned by vaccine-associated CD4 TCRs, and dominant responses were seen in regions 160-218 and 743-854. Reportedly, almost half of the unique spike-specific TCRs recognized epitopes lying outside the regions that are mutated in the B.1.351 and B.1.1.7 variants. Because no samples from the day 14 peak response were available, repertoires could be characterized only after the peak T cell response. In the small 56-69-year group, the increase in depth fell short of significance, most likely because of low power. Conclusions about previously exposed vaccinees were limited because only six or seven AZD1222 recipients were SARS-CoV-2 seropositive at baseline. Participants were mostly white British, with more females than males. The authors suggested clonal diversity may have been underestimated.

A word on this clone: The clone's antigen remains unknown. No much larger clone is present one base from it, and per-base qualities are unavailable.

The time point label, read with the paper, signifies: about 28 days (+/-7) after the second vaccine dose. The sample's treatment or condition, from its label and the paper: meningococcal conjugate vaccine given as trial control. Vaccinee samples came from UK trials COV001 and COV002, including a single-blind randomized controlled phase 2/3 trial of AZD1222 (ChAdOx1 nCoV-19) in healthy adults. For TCRbeta chain sequencing, PBMC samples were collected from trial participants at day 0 and at day 28 after the second dose. The CDR3 regions of human TCRbeta chains were analyzed by immunosequencing. As for the authors' bioinformatics: TCRs in the repertoires were compared against a reference library of SARS-CoV-2-specific TCRs that had been generated with the MIRA antigen-specificity platform. Breadth was defined as the fraction of unique TCRs that were SARS-CoV-2-associated. Depth was defined as the fraction of total T cells that were SARS-CoV-2-associated. Using the MIRA data, every spike-specific TCR was mapped to the spike region that the TCR reacted to and assigned to either a CD4 or a CD8 class. Log10-transformed breadth and depth values were compared by one-way ANOVA with Sidak's multiple comparisons tests. TCRdb took this table from immuneACCESS and kept in-frame rearrangements with V and J called. Such tables lack part of the clones; where checked against another copy, unresolved V genes explain under half of the gap, and the rest is unexplained. Clone size and V and J calls were adopted from that table, with D and trimming inferred from the DNA. A total of under 200,000 clones appear in this sample, more than 80% of them only once. Of the sample, 3.6% is held by the ten largest clones.

Trimming takes 2 bases from V and 3 bases from J, and the germline ends sit 8 bases apart. From the cysteine through the phenylalanine, the CDR3 covers 13 amino acids. Only CDR3 DNA remains: 39 bases, in frame from the first base. CDR1 and CDR2, looked up from the germline V gene, are SGHTA and FQGNSA. This TCR was sampled from an adult who received the MenACWY meningococcal vaccine as a control. The sequencing used peripheral blood, collected 28 days after the second dose of the MenACWY control vaccine. The chain links TRBV7-2 with TRBJ2-7; TRBD1 is a possible D gene, resting on 5 matching bases. CDR3 sequence: CASSLLGHYEQYF. Here is the DNA: TGTGCCAGCAGCTTATTGGGGCACTACGAGCAGTACTTC.